This T cell receptor (beta chain) was sequenced for a study of blood T cells in healthy people across ages. Notes on the study in general: Older individuals had lower TCR beta diversity per million T cells (the decline was roughly linear). More naive CD4+ cells and higher diversity marked long-lived donors relative to aged donors.

Alongside a J-beta primer mix, a sample-barcoded 5' primer served in a second PCR lasting 7 to 11 cycles. One entry per CDR3 protein results from TCRdb running MiXCR on the 5' RACE reads. The table includes around 1.7 million distinct CDR3 sequences, over 25% detected once. This CDR3 spans 12 amino acids. Trimming removed 8 bases from V and 4 bases from J, with 11 bases in between. In its sample, this clonotype was seen once. Its antigen is still unknown. The sample taken for sequencing was blood. The clonotype was recovered from a woman aged 30 to 39 in good health. J is TRBJ1-1 and V is TRBV12-3 or TRBV12-4, with D uncertain. CDR3 sequence reads: CASEGFGTEAFF. In DNA, the CDR3 is TGTGCCAGCGAGGGATTTGGCACTGAAGCTTTCTTT.